This T cell receptor beta chain was observed in a study of CD4 T cells in relation to SARS-CoV-2 and coronaviruses (dated by TCRdb to the early 2020s). In the study overall: In the ViraFEST assay, PBMCs were cultured with antigen for approximately eleven days, after which TCR beta CDR3s were sequenced to identify clonal expansions specific to the antigen. For other donors in the study, expansion assays were sequenced with a different, Illumina-based TCR-beta assay. HLA restriction was mapped for shared crossreactive spike epitopes using patient-derived lymphoblastoid cell lines. The Adaptive Biotechnologies TCR-sequencing kit was used to sequence samples from three pre-COVID donors and the naive versus memory experiments, while other data came from Illumina-based sequencing. Memory CD4+ T cell crossreactivity between SARS-CoV-2 and common cold coronavirus spike proteins was assessed at the TCR clonotype level in the study. An HIV-1 Nef peptide pool or a culture without peptide was used as the negative reference condition. The research as a whole found: In roughly 70% of donors, memory CD4+ clonotypes turned up that crossrecognized SARS-CoV-2 and at least one common cold coronavirus spike. No donor contributed both pre-pandemic and post-infection samples, which limited tracing the source of pre-existing responses. Because the crossreactivity analysis focused on spike protein, crossreactivity against other viral proteins was not assessed. Small numbers of patients and of tested TCRs limited the study. Significantly weaker SARS-CoV-2-driven expansion was shown by crossreactive clones than by monoreactive clones, consistent with antigenic imprinting.

This clone was seen a handful of times. Its specific antigen is unknown. Per-base qualities were not stored, and no clone one base away is much larger. At the junction V is shortened by 4 bases and J by 8 bases; bases outside the gene matches: 10. Taken from cysteine to phenylalanine, the CDR3 has 15 residues. Kept here is only the CDR3 DNA, which spans 45 bases and is read in frame from base 1. Sequences SGHVS (CDR1) and FQNEAQ (CDR2) are obtained from the germline V gene. CD4+ T cells from unexposed donors were collected before the COVID-19 pandemic (2011-2018). Following 10 days of culture, the EasySep CD4+ T cell isolation kit was used to isolate CD4+ T cells. Unexposed donor CD4+ T cells were tested for reactivity to SARS-CoV-2 S and N and four common cold coronavirus spike pools, as cell number allowed. PBMCs were cultured at two million per well in IMDM supplemented with 5% human AB serum and 8 to 10 IU/ml IL-2. Half of the culture medium was replaced with fresh IL-2-containing medium on days 3 and 7. In general, every peptide culture condition was set up in three replicate wells. Leukapheresis product for the unexposed donors was purchased commercially. Ficoll-Paque PLUS gradient centrifugation was used to isolate PBMCs from leukapheresis product or whole blood. The PBMCs went either fresh into the expansion assay or into cryopreservation at -140 degrees C. The QIAamp Micro DNA Kit was used to extract genomic DNA from the CD4+ T cells.

The library was produced with the immunoSEQ multiplex PCR assay. Turning to the authors' computational methods: During preprocessing, nonproductive sequences were removed, along with CDR3s that did not begin with C, did not end with F or W, or were shorter than 7 amino acids. Antigen-specific clonotypes were called with the MANAFEST web app on the basis of expansion relative to the reference and to other culture wells. A clone was considered positive if significant expansion relative to the reference culture was observed in 2 of 3 replicate wells at an FDR below 0.05. To be called positive, a clone also had to show significant expansion compared with every other tandem well and an odds ratio greater than 5. CDR3 homology was measured as pairwise Levenshtein distance, computed with the stringdist R package after trimming three terminal residues from each end. TCRdb re-hosts the immuneACCESS table, in-frame sequences only. Its copies lack some clones; in the studies checked, an unresolved V gene accounts for under half of them, and the cause for the rest is not known. Clonal size and the V and J genes are those of that table, whereas D and trimming came from the DNA. The sample includes 15,000 to 20,000 clones, with around three quarters observed a single time. The ten most abundant clones make up around a sixth of the sample.

Sequenced sample: CD4+ T cells from PBMCs, cultured in vitro. The rearrangement joined TRBV7-8 to TRBJ1-4, with 7 bases in between that match TRBD1. The receptor was isolated from a human donor in good health. The nucleotides read TGTGCCAGCAGCTCCCTTCGACAGGGTGGAGAAAAACTGTTTTTT. Translated, this gives CASSSLRQGGEKLFF.